This T cell receptor (beta chain) was documented in a study of identical twins. General study results and limits: Modelling underestimated the level of out-of-frame TCR alpha sharing observed in monozygotic twins. For out-of-frame alpha sequences shared by twins, low generation probability was in excess.

A universal primer site was added by template switching, and unique molecular identifiers were carried by the cDNA. TCRdb passed the 5' RACE reads through MiXCR, listing each CDR3 protein once. Seen here are roughly 710,000 distinct CDR3 sequences, roughly 6.2% observed once, and the top ten hold 1.5% to 2%. The germline CDR1 and CDR2 sequences are SQVTM and ANQGSEA. This CDR3 has 13 residues. This clonotype was detected many times. Antigen specificity is unknown. One end of the junction fails to match germline, which may point to a read error. The sequenced material came from naive T cells sorted from blood. This sequence originates from a man between 18 and 29 years old in good health. The gene calls are TRBV29-1 and TRBJ2-1, with TRBD1 matching over 7 bases. This CDR3 reads CSAEQGTYNEQFF. In DNA form, the CDR3 reads TGCAGCGCTGAACAGGGGACGTACAATGAGCAGTTCTTC.